This TCR beta chain was captured in a study of blood T cell repertoires in COVID-19 (dated by TCRdb to 2019 to 2021). For the wider study: Samples from collaborators originated in the United States, Italy and Spain and spanned both the acute and convalescent phases of COVID-19. The repertoires were released in a freely available public database meant as a resource for research on the immune response to SARS-CoV-2. Deeply sampled blood TCRbeta repertoires from subjects exposed to, actively infected with, or recovered from COVID-19 were included in the dataset. The samples were drawn from two sources: the first 160 participants of the ongoing ImmuneRACE study, and 950 to 1,500 subjects contributed by 6 global collaborators. A de-identified subject ID, COVID-19 status, age in years and sex were almost always included in the sample metadata. The material from the prospective study consisted of cDNA or gDNA derived from T cells, B-cell-depleted T cells, or PBMCs. Where available, HLA class I and class II types were obtained from metadata supplied by the sample provider rather than from assay-based typing.

TCRbeta CDR3 regions were amplified from genomic DNA using the immunoSEQ Assay, a bias-controlled multiplex PCR. The paper's data handling went like this. The number of nucleated cells in each sample was estimated by amplification of reference gene primers within the assay. To quantify the absolute abundance of each unique TCRbeta CDR3 rearrangement, sequence reads were collapsed and filtered. For each sample, productive Simpson clonality was calculated as the square root of Simpson's diversity index across productive rearrangements. TCRdb retrieved this table from immuneACCESS and kept in-frame rearrangements only. Not all clones are present; in checked studies, unresolved V genes account for under half, and no reason is known for the remainder. V and J calls and clone size come straight from that table; D and trimming were deduced from the DNA. The sample yields fewer than 50,000 clones; around 90% were counted once. More than 4.5% of the sample belongs to the ten largest clones.

V and J lose 7 bases and 0 bases, and a span of 13 bases separates them. The cysteine opens and the phenylalanine closes a CDR3 of 15 amino acids. This entry keeps only the CDR3 DNA: 45 bases, framed from base 1. Per the germline V gene, SGHRS is the CDR1 and YFSETQ is the CDR2. On the study overall, not on this receptor specifically: Clinical and demographic metadata were provided uncurated, with the amount varying by source and participant.

As concerns this clone: The specificity of this receptor is unknown. No clone much larger than this one lies a single base away; base qualities are absent.

At one collaborating source in Seattle, patients were enrolled during active infection and were followed longitudinally through the course of disease. Each collaborating institution followed its own protocols to collect whole blood in K2EDTA tubes. For TCRbeta analysis, collaborators shipped samples in one of three forms: frozen whole blood, isolated PBMCs, or DNA extracted from either of those sample types. The source of this sequence is a man in his 60s with COVID-19, enrolled during active disease. The chain couples TRBV5-1 to TRBJ2-2, and the D gene may be TRBD2, 6 bases matching. The sample was peripheral blood. At the DNA level, the sequence is TGCGCCAGCTCCGCGGGGCAAACGAACACCGGGGAGCTGTTTTTT. It specifies CASSAGQTNTGELFF.